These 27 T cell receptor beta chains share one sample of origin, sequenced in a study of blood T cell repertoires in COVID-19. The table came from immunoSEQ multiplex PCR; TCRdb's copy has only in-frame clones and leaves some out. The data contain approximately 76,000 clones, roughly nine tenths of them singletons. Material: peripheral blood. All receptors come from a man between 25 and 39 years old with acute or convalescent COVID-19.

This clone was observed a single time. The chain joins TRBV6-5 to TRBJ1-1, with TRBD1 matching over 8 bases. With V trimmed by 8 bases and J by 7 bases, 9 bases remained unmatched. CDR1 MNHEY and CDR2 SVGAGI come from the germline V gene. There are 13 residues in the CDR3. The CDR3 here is CASVHPGGLEAFF. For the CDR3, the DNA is TGTGCCAGCGTACACCCAGGGGGCCTTGAAGCTTTCTTT.

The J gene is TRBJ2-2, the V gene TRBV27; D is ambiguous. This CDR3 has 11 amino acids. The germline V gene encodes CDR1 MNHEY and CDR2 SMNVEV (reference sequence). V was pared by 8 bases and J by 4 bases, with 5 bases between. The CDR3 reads CASGLTGELFF. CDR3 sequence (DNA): TGTGCCAGCGGCCTCACCGGGGAGCTGTTTTTT.

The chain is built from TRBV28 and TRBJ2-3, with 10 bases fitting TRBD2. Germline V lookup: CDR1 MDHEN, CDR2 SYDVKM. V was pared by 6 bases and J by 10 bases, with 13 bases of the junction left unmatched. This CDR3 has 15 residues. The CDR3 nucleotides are TGTGCCAGCAGGATTAGCGGGAGGACAACCCGCCCGCAGTATTTT. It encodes CASRISGRTTRPQYF. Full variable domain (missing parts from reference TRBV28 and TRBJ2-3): DVKVTQSSRYLVKRTGEKVFLECVQDMDHENMFWYRQDPGLGLRLIYFSYDVKMKEKGDIPEGYSVSREKKERFSLILESASTNQTSMYLCASRISGRTTRPQYFGPGTRLTVL.

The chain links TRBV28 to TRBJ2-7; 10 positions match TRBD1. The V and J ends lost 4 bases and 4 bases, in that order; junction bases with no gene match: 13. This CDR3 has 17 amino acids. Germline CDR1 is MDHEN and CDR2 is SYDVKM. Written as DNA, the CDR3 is TGTGCCAGCAGTTCTGAGTCATTCCGGACAGGGGGTTACGAGCAGTACTTC. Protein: CASSSESFRTGGYEQYF.

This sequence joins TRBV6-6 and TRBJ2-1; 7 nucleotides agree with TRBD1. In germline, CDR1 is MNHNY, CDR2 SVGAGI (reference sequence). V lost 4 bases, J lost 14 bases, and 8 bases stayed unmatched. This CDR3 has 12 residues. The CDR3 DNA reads TGTGCCAGCAGTTCCGAGGACAGGAAAGAGTTCTTC. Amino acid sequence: CASSSEDRKEFF.

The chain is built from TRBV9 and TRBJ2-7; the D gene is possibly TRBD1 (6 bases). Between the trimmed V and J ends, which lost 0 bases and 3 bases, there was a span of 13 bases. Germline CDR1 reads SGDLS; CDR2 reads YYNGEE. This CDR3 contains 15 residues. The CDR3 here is CASSVGGGMNYEQYF. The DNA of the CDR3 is TGTGCCAGCAGCGTAGGAGGGGGAATGAACTACGAGCAGTACTTC.

The CDR3 loop reads CAGGTGGSYGYTF. The CDR3 DNA follows: TGTGCCGGCGGAACAGGGGGTTCTTATGGCTACACCTTC. The chain couples TRBV7-9 to TRBJ1-2, with 8 bases matching TRBD1. Unmatched junction bases numbered 10, after V lost 11 bases and J lost 5 bases. CDR3 size: 13 residues. Looked up from germline, CDR1 is SEHNR and CDR2 is FQNEAQ (reference sequence).

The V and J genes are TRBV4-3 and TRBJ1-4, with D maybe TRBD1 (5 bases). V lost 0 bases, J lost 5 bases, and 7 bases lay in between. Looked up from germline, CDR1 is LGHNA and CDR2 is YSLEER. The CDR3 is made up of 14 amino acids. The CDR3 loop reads CASSQDRGNEKLFF. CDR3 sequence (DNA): TGCGCCAGCAGCCAAGATCGGGGGAATGAAAAACTGTTTTTT.

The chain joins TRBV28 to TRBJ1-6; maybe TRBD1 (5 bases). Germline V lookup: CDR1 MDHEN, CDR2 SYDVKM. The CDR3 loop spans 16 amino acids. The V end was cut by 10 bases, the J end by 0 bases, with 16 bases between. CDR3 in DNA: TGTGCCACCGGATCCGAACAGGCCTCCTATAATTCACCCCTCCACTTT. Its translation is CATGSEQASYNSPLHF.

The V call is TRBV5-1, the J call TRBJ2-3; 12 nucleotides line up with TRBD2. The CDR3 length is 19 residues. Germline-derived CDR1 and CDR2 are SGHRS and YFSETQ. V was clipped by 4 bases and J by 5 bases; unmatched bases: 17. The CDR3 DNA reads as TGCGCCAGCAGCCCGGGACCTGCTCTAGCGGGAGGGCGAGGAGATACGCAGTATTTT. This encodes CASSPGPALAGGRGDTQYF.

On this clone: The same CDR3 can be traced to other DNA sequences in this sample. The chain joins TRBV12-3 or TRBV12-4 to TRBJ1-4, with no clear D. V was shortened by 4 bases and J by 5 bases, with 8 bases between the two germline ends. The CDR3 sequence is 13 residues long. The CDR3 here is CASSWAGNEKLFF. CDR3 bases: TGTGCCAGCAGTTGGGCGGGGAATGAAAAACTGTTTTTT.

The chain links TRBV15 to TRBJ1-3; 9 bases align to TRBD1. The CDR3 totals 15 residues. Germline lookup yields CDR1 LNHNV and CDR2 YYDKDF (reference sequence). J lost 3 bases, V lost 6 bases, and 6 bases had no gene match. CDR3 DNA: TGTGCCACCAGTCCACAGGGGGCATATGGAAACACCATATATTTT. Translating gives CATSPQGAYGNTIYF.

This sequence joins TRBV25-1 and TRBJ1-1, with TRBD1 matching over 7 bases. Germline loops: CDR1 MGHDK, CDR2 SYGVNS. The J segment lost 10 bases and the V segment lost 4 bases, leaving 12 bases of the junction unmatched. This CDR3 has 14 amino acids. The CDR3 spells CASSGSDRAGGAFF. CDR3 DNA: TGTGCCAGCAGTGGTTCTGACAGGGCGGGGGGAGCTTTCTTT.

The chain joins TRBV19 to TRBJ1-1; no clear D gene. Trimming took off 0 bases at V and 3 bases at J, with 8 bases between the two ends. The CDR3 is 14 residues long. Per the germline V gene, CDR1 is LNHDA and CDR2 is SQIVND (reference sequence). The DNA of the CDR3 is TGTGCCAGTAGTATAGATGCTGGAGACACTGAAGCTTTCTTT. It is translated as CASSIDAGDTEAFF.

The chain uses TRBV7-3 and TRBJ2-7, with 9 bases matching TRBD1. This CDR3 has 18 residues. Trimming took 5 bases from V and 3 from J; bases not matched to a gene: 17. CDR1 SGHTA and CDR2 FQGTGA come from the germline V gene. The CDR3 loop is CASSIRQTPGTGNYEQYF. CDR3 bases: TGTGCCAGCAGCATTCGTCAAACCCCCGGGACAGGGAACTACGAGCAGTACTTC.

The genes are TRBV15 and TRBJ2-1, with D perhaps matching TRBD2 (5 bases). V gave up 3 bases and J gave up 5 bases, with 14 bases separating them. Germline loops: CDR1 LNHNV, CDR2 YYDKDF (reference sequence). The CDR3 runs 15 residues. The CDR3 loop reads CATSRIRSGHNEQFF. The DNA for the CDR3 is TGTGCCACCAGCAGGATTAGGAGCGGACACAATGAGCAGTTCTTC.

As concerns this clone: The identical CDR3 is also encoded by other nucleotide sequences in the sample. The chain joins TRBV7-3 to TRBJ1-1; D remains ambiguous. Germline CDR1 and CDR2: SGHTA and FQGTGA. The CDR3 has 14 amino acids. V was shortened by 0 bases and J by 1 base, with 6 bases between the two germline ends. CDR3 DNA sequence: TGTGCCAGCAGCTTAACCGGCGGGAACACTGAAGCTTTCTTT. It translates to CASSLTGGNTEAFF. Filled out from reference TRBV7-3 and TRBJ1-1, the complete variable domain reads GAGVSQTPSNKVTEKGKYVELRCDPISGHTALYWYRQSLGQGPEFLIYFQGTGAADDSGLPNDRFFAVRPEGSVSTLKIQRTERGDSAVYLCASSLTGGNTEAFFGQGTRLTVV.

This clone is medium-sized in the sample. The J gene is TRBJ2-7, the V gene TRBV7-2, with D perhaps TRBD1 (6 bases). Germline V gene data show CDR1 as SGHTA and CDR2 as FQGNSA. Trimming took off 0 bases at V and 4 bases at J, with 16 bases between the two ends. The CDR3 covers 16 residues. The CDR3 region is CASSLAGALANYEQYF. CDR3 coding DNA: TGTGCCAGCAGCTTAGCGGGGGCCCTCGCTAATTACGAGCAGTACTTC.

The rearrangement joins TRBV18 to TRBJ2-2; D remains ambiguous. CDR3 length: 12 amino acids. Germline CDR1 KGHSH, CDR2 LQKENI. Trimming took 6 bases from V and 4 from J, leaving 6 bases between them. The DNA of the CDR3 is TGTGCCAGCTCCACCAGCACCGGGGAGCTGTTTTTT. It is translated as CASSTSTGELFF.

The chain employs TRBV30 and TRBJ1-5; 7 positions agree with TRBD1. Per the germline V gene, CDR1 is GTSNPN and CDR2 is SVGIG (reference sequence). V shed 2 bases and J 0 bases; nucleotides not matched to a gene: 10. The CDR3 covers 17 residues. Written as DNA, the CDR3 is TGTGCCTGGAGTCCCGCCAAGGGACAGCTTAGCAATCAGCCCCAGCATTTT. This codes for CAWSPAKGQLSNQPQHF. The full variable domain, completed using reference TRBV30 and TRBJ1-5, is SQTIHQWPATLVQPVGSPLSLECTVEGTSNPNLYWYRQAAGRGLQLLFYSVGIGQISSEVPQNLSASRPQDRQFILSSKKLLLSDSGFYLCAWSPAKGQLSNQPQHFGDGTRLSIL.

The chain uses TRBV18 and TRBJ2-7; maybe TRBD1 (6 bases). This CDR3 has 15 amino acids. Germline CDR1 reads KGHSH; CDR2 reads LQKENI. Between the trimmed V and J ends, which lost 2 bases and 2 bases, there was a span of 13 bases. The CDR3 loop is CASSPKDREPYEQYF. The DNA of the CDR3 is TGTGCCAGCTCACCAAAGGACAGAGAACCCTACGAGCAGTACTTC. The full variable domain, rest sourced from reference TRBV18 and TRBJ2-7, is NAGVMQNPRHLVRRRGQEARLRCSPMKGHSHVYWYRQLPEEGLKFMVYLQKENIIDESGMPKERFSAEFPKEGPSILRIQQVVRGDSAAYFCASSPKDREPYEQYFGPGTRLTVT.

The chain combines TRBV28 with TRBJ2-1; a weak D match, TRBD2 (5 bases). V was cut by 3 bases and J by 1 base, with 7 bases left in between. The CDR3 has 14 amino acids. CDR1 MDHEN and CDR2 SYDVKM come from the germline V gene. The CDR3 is CASSFTGSYNEQFF. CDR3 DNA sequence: TGTGCCAGCAGTTTCACGGGATCCTACAATGAGCAGTTCTTC.

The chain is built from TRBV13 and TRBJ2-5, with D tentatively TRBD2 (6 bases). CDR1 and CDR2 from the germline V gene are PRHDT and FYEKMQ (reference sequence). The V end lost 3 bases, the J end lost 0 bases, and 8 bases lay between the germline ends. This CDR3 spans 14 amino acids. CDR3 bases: TGTGCCAGCAGCTTCCGGGACTACCAAGAGACCCAGTACTTC. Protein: CASSFRDYQETQYF.

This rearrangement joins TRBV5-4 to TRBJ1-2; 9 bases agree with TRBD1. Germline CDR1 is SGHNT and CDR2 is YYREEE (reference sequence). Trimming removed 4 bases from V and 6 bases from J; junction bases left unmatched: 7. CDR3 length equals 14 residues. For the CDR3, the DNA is TGTGCCAGCAGCCATCCCGGGACAGGGAATGGCTACACCTTC. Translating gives CASSHPGTGNGYTF.

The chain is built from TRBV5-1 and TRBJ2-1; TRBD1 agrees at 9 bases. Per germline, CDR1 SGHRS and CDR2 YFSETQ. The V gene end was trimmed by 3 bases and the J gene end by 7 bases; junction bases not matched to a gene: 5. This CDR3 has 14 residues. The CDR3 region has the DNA TGCGCCAGCAGCTCCGGGACAGGGTTGAATGAGCAGTTCTTC. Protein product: CASSSGTGLNEQFF.

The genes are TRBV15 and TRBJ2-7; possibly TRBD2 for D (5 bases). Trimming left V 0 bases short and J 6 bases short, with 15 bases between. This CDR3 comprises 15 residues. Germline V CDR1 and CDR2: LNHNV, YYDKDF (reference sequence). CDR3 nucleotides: TGTGCCACCAGCAGAGATCGGGGAGTGGCCTCCGAGCAGTACTTC. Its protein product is CATSRDRGVASEQYF.

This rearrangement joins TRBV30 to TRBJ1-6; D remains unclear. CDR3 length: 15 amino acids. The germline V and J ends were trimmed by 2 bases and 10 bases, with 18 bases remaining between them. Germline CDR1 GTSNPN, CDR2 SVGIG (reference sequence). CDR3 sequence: CAWSPSVRRSSPLHF. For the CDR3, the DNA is TGTGCCTGGAGTCCCTCAGTGAGAAGGAGCTCACCCCTCCACTTT.